The present entry profiles one TCR beta chain with its context. MiXCR, run by TCRdb on the PCR reads, gives a single entry per CDR3 protein. The top ten clones hold about 0.75% of a sample with approximately 550,000 distinct CDR3 sequences, about 25% of them seen once. These data belong to a study of molecular identifiers for immune sequencing clone quantification. V trimming: 3 bases; J trimming: 5 bases; junction bases outside the gene matches: 6. Germline CDR1 and CDR2: SGDLS and YYNGEE. The CDR3 sequence is 15 residues long. The clonotype was recovered from a human donor in good health. Some libraries in this study had Jurkat cell RNA spiked in. The specimen sequenced was naive CD8+ T cells from blood, with Jurkat cell RNA spiked in. Subset given: FACS-sorted CD8+CD4-CCR7+CD45RA+ naive T cells. The rearrangement joins TRBV9 to TRBJ2-3; 10 bases fit TRBD1. The DNA of the CDR3 is TGTGCCAGCAGCGGAAGACAGGGGGCCGTAGATACGCAGTATTTT. It specifies CASSGRQGAVDTQYF.